The T cell receptor beta chain described here comes from a study of cytomegalovirus exposure and HLA in healthy donors (dated by TCRdb to the late 2010s). Regarding the study in general: According to an earlier analysis of 587 of the donors, about 179 million T cells yielded roughly 100 million unique TCR beta sequences and less than 300 Gb of sequence data. An early release covering roughly 640 HLA-typed donors comprised about 300 gigabases of sequencing data and around 80 million unique TCR sequences. Among the roughly 400 genotyped donors, under 90% belonged to the genetic ancestry cluster associated with self-reported Caucasian donors. The study aimed to test whether cataloging public T cell receptors could reveal signatures of past pathogen exposure. Using immunosequencing, the study profiled T cell repertoires from about 610 subjects and related those repertoires to cytomegalovirus serostatus. A separate validation cohort of roughly 120 different subjects was used in addition to the 666-subject first cohort. The study combined high-throughput TCR immunosequencing, statistical association of individual TCRs with disease status, and machine learning to predict cytomegalovirus infection status. To study patterns of TCR occurrence, a later analysis re-analyzed previously published TCR beta repertoires from several hundred donors and added high-resolution HLA genotyping. In the later analysis, no new phenotypic data were used to find candidate immune exposures; instead, reliance was placed on TCR beta sequences and their occurrence across donors. An earlier analysis of approximately 630 of the donors applied high-throughput TCR beta sequencing to assess whether each TCR beta V gene segment acted as functional or pseudogenic. Alongside the repertoire data, information on donor age, sex, ethnicity and CMV serostatus was compiled. In a later genetic analysis, genome-wide SNP genotypes for about 65% of the roughly 670 donors were used, and that subset was treated as a discovery cohort. All discovery cohort repertoires had been generated on a single sequencing platform. Both class I and class II loci were covered by HLA typing, at four-digit resolution. The number of typed donors differed by locus: 629-630 for A, B, C, DRB1 and DQB1; 500 to 550 for DQA1; about 600 for DPA1; and about 450 for DPB1. A handful of DR-DQ haplotypes were handled as single units for association and clustering because linkage in the cohort was strong. Among around 400 genotyped donors of the cohort, an average of around 250,000 unique TCR beta nucleotide sequences was sequenced per donor, of which roughly 18% were non-productive.

V lost 3 bases and J lost 3 bases; the stretch between them is 8 bases long. Looking up the germline V gene (reference sequence) yields CDR1 MNHEY and CDR2 SMNVEV. The CDR3 measures 13 amino acids from cysteine to phenylalanine. CDR3 DNA is the only sequence kept; it has 39 bases, read in frame from the first base. A remark on this clone: What antigen it recognizes has not been identified. No base quality values were provided; no much bigger clone lies one nucleotide off.

Study-wide findings and limitations: In a later analysis, HLA-associated TCR beta chains were found to be more clonally expanded and to have lower generation probabilities than equally common non-associated chains. A later genetic analysis associated a missense DCLRE1C variant with V-gene and J-gene trimming of TCR beta chains, and an independent cohort replicated the association. Because counts were too low, under 20 rarely observed V segments, including chromosome 9 orphons, were left out of the earlier analysis of about 620 of the donors. In a later analysis, TCR association rates were found to vary across HLA loci, with the most associated TCRs seen for DRB1 alleles and the fewest for HLA-C alleles. Because some donors lacked HLA typing at each locus, the association tests relied only on the typed subset. An earlier analysis of approximately 600 of the donors showed that most TCR beta V segments appeared in productive rearrangements either about 90% or about 30% of the time, which broadly matched IMGT annotations. Compared with the roughly 720-donor mean, donors in an Asian-associated ancestry cluster had fewer N-insertions in productive TCRs, according to a later genetic analysis. In both the original and validation cohorts, the classifier was reported to diagnose cytomegalovirus status with high specificity and sensitivity. While some public TCRs were present in many individuals, most TCR sequences turned up only very rarely across donors. A further reported finding was that TCR beta sequences accurately predicted the HLA-A and HLA-B alleles for most subjects in the first cohort. The study gave a list of about 150 TCR beta chains associated with cytomegalovirus. Several of the top co-occurrence clusters appeared to be linked to parvovirus B19, influenza, CMV and Epstein-Barr virus, according to a later analysis. The sequencing pipeline was judged likely to have produced a cluster of highly shared sequence variants as a technical artifact. Immune exposure information for the cohort was limited to CMV serostatus. A later analysis found that most CMV-associated TCR beta chains appeared HLA-restricted, with HLA associations seemingly driven largely by CMV exposure. It was suggested by the authors that the approach could potentially be generalized to other disease states and immunological phenotypes. Because the 87-base-pair reads could not distinguish some IMGT-functional V segments, including TRBV6-2 and TRBV6-3, those segments were excluded. Specific HLA alleles were associated with over 15,000 TCR beta sequences at a false discovery rate of 0.05 in a later analysis. Three of the identified cytomegalovirus-associated TCR beta chains were confirmed in vitro to be specific for cytomegalovirus antigens. The presence/absence analyses assumed that sequencing depth was roughly uniform across donors, and that assumption may not be true. In this cohort, only TCR beta chains were sequenced, and detectable features were limited by the absence of alpha or paired-chain data. Correlated functional status among segregating V segments might be attributable to linkage disequilibrium, but an unknown experimental factor could not be ruled out. When HLA alleles, especially DR and DQ, strongly co-occurred, TCR associations were difficult to assign to individual alleles.

The cohort comprised 666 healthy bone marrow donors. All cohort members were sampled while nominally healthy, although unrecorded immune exposures were likely present. The donor was CMV seropositive and was included in the group of approximately 300 seropositive cohort members. A peripheral blood sample was provided by each donor, and peripheral blood mononuclear cells were used for TCR beta sequencing. Genomic DNA was extracted from the blood cell samples with the Qiagen DNeasy Blood Extraction Kit. The receptor library was made with the immunoSEQ multiplex PCR assay. For the multiplex PCR, a mixture combining 60 forward primers for TCR Vbeta segments and 13 reverse primers for TCR Jbeta segments was used. The CDR3 region of rearranged TCR beta genes was amplified from genomic DNA by a multiplex PCR assay. The amplified TCR beta libraries were sequenced on the Illumina HiSeq System as 87-base-pair reads. The original pipeline was this. Across the 700 or so repertoires, a later analysis counted about 81 million unique TCR beta chains, approximately 12 million of which were shared by at least two donors. To remove PCR and sequencing errors, raw reads were error-corrected and collapsed into unique sequences using a nearest-neighbor algorithm that merged closely related sequences. CDR3 sequences were aligned to IMGT reference sequences to assign V, D and J gene segments. For a sequence to be retained, at least a six-nucleotide match to both a V gene segment and a J gene segment was required. Rearrangements were classified as productive when the CDR3 lacked stop codons and remained in frame with V and J, and all other rearrangements were classified as non-productive. Following IMGT convention, CDR3 was defined as the stretch from the second conserved V-encoded cysteine up to the conserved J-encoded phenylalanine. Sequences without an unambiguous match to a single V gene segment were excluded from the earlier analysis of about 600 of the donors. An earlier analysis of some 610 of the donors called V segments functional above 56.7% productive rearrangements and segregating when the between-donor standard deviation exceeded 5%. A statistical classification framework was developed to diagnose cytomegalovirus status using the catalog of TCR beta chain sequences. V and J gene assignment, in a later analysis, came from comparing TCR nucleotide sequences with IMGT/GENE-DB human TR gene sequences. The TCRdist pipeline was used in a later analysis to assign CDR3 sequences and most-parsimonious VDJ recombination scenarios. In a later analysis, every TCR beta chain was defined by the combination of its CDR3 amino acid sequence and its V-gene family, and reads without a unique V-gene family were dropped. In a later analysis, around 600 highly shared, low-generation-probability nucleotide sequences were removed to address suspected cross-contamination and a sequencing artifact. A later analysis calculated a clonal expansion index for each public chain from normalized within-repertoire ranks of inferred template counts. Generation probabilities in a later analysis came from a VDJ recombination model fitted to out-of-frame rearrangements, and those results were checked against IGoR. Hypergeometric tests were used in a later analysis to score TCR-TCR, TCR-HLA and TCR-CMV co-occurrence, with a repertoire-size bias correction applied to the TCR pairs. To estimate false discovery rates, a later analysis permuted the HLA or CMV assignments 20 times. In a later analysis, co-occurring TCRs were grouped using DBSCAN, and TCRdist sequence similarity was added for clustering within HLA-allele-positive subsets. Co-occurrence clustering excluded repertoires with fewer than 30,000 or more than 120,000 public chains, plus five with anomalous nucleotide sharing. TCRdb limited this immuneACCESS table to in-frame rearrangements with V and J called. A share of clones is missing; checked studies link under half to unresolved V genes, and the rest is unexplained. V and J calls and clone size come straight from that table; D and trimming were deduced from the DNA. The sample table records 49,000 or so clones; around 81% of these occur just once. Roughly 2.5% of the sample belongs to the ten largest clones.

Sequencing was performed on PBMCs. The source is a boy aged 5-17 years in good health and CMV-seropositive. This chain is built from TRBV27 and TRBJ1-2; TRBD1 is a possible D gene, resting on 6 matching bases. The nucleotides read TGTGCCAGCAGTTTCACAGGGTACTATGGCTACACCTTC. This encodes CASSFTGYYGYTF.